The clone carrying this T cell receptor beta chain was detected only a few times. One junction end does not reproduce the germline sequence, and a read error may be involved. CDR1 is KGHSY, CDR2 FQNENV, per germline. The CDR3 consists of 16 residues. Building of the TCR beta libraries involved iRepertoire HTBI primers and Arm-PCR of CDR3 regions. Via MiXCR, TCRdb re-called the multiplex PCR reads, giving one row per CDR3 protein. The top ten hold 40% to 55% of the sample, which has about 660,000 distinct CDR3 sequences, around 30% seen once. This record belongs to a study of regulatory T cells in long-lasting Graves disease. Time point of the sample: persistent/refractory GD, antithyroid drugs over 5 years with positive TRAb. RNA extracted from PBMCs served as the sequencing template.

Sequenced here: peripheral blood mononuclear cells (PBMCs), sampled when the disease was refractory, from a patient treated with antithyroid drugs. The rearrangement links TRBV16 to TRBJ1-5; TRBD1 matches at 7 bases. This receptor was taken from a female donor with Graves disease. The CDR3 nucleotides are TGTGCCAGCAGTCAATTCCGGGACAGTGGCAATCAGCCCCAGCATTTT. This encodes CASSQFRDSGNQPQHF.